This T cell receptor beta chain was captured by sequencing in a study of identical twins. Findings and limits, study-wide: Within monozygotic twins, out-of-frame TCR alpha sharing was underestimated by the models. Cord blood's abundant beta clonotypes had fewer insertions, unlike memory repertoires.

On this clonotype itself: Its antigen is as yet unknown.

Germline V gene data show CDR1 as WSHSY and CDR2 as SAAADI. V was clipped by 7 bases and J by 5 bases; unmatched bases: 0. The CDR3 covers 12 residues. TCRdb reanalysed the 5' RACE reads using MiXCR and keeps one entry per CDR3 protein. The table includes 500,000 to 600,000 distinct CDR3 sequences, 22% detected once. The data also belong to a second study, concerning T cells expressing NK-cell markers. That investigation notes: In roughly 6 donors, dominant CD3+CD56+NKG2C+ clones formed about 1.0-7.0% of CD8+ cells.

This TCR was sampled from a woman younger than 30 in good health. The specimen was CD4+ T cells sorted from blood. The chain has TRBV10-2 and TRBJ2-1, with 9 bases aligning to TRBD2. The CDR3 DNA is TGCGCCAGCAAGCGGGGGGACAATGAGCAGTTCTTC. It is translated as CASKRGDNEQFF.